These 23 T cell receptor beta chains were all obtained from the same sample, sequenced in a study of T cell repertoires in cytomegalovirus infection (dated by TCRdb to the late 2010s). TCRdb records Illumina HiSeq 1500 as the sequencer. Clones were called with MiXCR by TCRdb after fastp trimmed the public reads at Q25, and only in-frame beta chains were retained. Rows matching on CDR3 protein sequence are summarized as one entry with the most common DNA and genes. The sample table contains 180,000 or so distinct CDR3 sequences; only one count was recorded for about a sixth of them. The ten largest clones represent about 25% of the sample. Sample: CD8+ T cells from PBMCs. The receptors were sampled from a human donor in good health (CMV status not recorded). Some clones in this sample may be carry-over from other donors' samples.

The chain is built from TRBV20-1 and TRBJ1-1, with D perhaps matching TRBD1 (6 bases). V was clipped by 5 bases and J by 2 bases, with 9 bases between them. This CDR3 is 12 amino acids long. Looked up from germline, CDR1 is DFQATT and CDR2 is SNEGSKA (reference sequence). CDR3 coding DNA: TGCAGTGCTCTGGACAGAAACACTGAAGCTTTCTTT. Amino acid sequence: CSALDRNTEAFF.

This clonotype was recorded a few times. The chain links TRBV6-2 or TRBV6-3 to TRBJ2-7; D is perhaps TRBD1 or TRBD2 (5 bases each). Germline-derived CDR1 and CDR2 are MNHEY and SVGEGT. CDR3 length: 14 residues. V lost 5 bases, J lost 2 bases, and 13 bases lay in between. CDR3 in DNA: TGTGCCAGCAGTCTGGGACGTGAAACCTACGAGCAGTACTTC. Protein: CASSLGRETYEQYF.

The chain combines TRBV10-1 with TRBJ1-1; TRBD1 might be the D (5 bases). Germline V gives CDR1 WNHNN, CDR2 SYGVQD (reference sequence). Trimming cost V 10 bases and J 4 bases, with 22 bases left between them. The CDR3 length is 15 residues. CDR3 sequence: CATTYSGTAITEAFF. The CDR3 bases are TGCGCCACTACCTATTCCGGGACCGCTATCACTGAAGCTTTCTTT.

CDR3 bases: TGTGCCAGCAGCCATCAGGGGTTCCACTATGGCTACACCTTC. Translation gives CASSHQGFHYGYTF. The chain uses TRBV11-2 and TRBJ1-2; tentatively, D is TRBD1 (6 bases). There are 14 residues in the CDR3. The V gene's germline CDR1 is SGHAT and CDR2 FQNNGV. Deletions cut 5 bases from V and 3 bases from J, with 13 bases between.

The chain is built from TRBV5-4 and TRBJ1-1; the D gene is possibly TRBD1 (5 bases). CDR1 and CDR2 from the germline V gene are SGHNT and YYREEE (reference sequence). This CDR3 has 10 amino acids. The CDR3 sequence: CASGGSEAFF. The CDR3 DNA sequence: TGTGCGTCGGGGGGGTCTGAAGCTTTCTTT.

The genes are TRBV9 and TRBJ2-5; D is uncertain. This CDR3 has 12 amino acids. Germline assignment: CDR1 SGDLS and CDR2 YYNGEE. V lost 4 bases to trimming and J lost 5 bases, with 9 bases between them. This CDR3 reads CASSTDRETQYF. The CDR3 DNA is TGTGCCAGCAGCACTGACCGGGAGACCCAGTACTTC. Full variable domain (outside the CDR3, taken from reference TRBV9 and TRBJ2-5): DSGVTQTPKHLITATGQRVTLRCSPRSGDLSVYWYQQSLDQGLQFLIQYYNGEERAKGNILERFSAQQFPDLHSELNLSSLELGDSALYFCASSTDRETQYFGPGTRLLVL.

The gene calls are TRBV12-5 and TRBJ1-1; TRBD1 matches 7 bases. CDR3 length: 15 amino acids. Germline CDR1 is LGHNT and CDR2 is FRNRAP. The trim removed 6 bases at V and 1 base at J, leaving 8 bases unmatched. DNA of the CDR3: TGTGCTAGTGGCTACACCGGGACAGCGAACACTGAAGCTTTCTTT. Translating gives CASGYTGTANTEAFF.

This chain uses TRBV7-9 with TRBJ2-5; unclear D gene. Germline loops: CDR1 SEHNR, CDR2 FQNEAQ (reference sequence). Trimming left V 5 bases short and J 0 bases short, with 22 bases between. The CDR3 has 18 residues. Here the CDR3 DNA reads TGTGCCAGCAGCCCCCTCACCACGGTAGGACGCAACCAAGAGACCCAGTACTTC. Translated, it gives CASSPLTTVGRNQETQYF.

This chain joins TRBV7-2 and TRBJ1-4; TRBD1 is a possible D gene (6 bases). The CDR3 sequence is 14 residues long. Germline values: CDR1 SGHTA, CDR2 FQGNSA. V was cut by 7 bases and J by 8 bases, with 17 bases left in between. This chain's CDR3 is CASTYLGTREKLFF. In DNA, the CDR3 is TGTGCCAGCACGTATTTAGGGACAAGGGAAAAACTGTTTTTT.

The chain employs TRBV20-1 and TRBJ2-4, with 8 bases lining up with TRBD1. Germline loops: CDR1 DFQATT, CDR2 SNEGSKA (reference sequence). The CDR3 extends over 14 amino acids. V shed 6 bases and J 3 bases; nucleotides not matched to a gene: 7. In DNA, the CDR3 is TGCAGTGCATGGACAGGGCCGGACAAAAACATTCAGTACTTC. This encodes CSAWTGPDKNIQYF.

This clonotype came up a few times. The chain is built from TRBV7-8 and TRBJ2-7; the D is unclear. In germline, CDR1 is SGHVS, CDR2 FQNEAQ. The length of the CDR3 is 14 residues. Trimming took 1 base from V and 3 from J, leaving 10 bases between them. Here the CDR3 DNA reads TGTGCCAGCAGCTTAGAGAACAGCCACTACGAGCAGTACTTC. Translating it yields CASSLENSHYEQYF.

This clonotype was counted between two and nine times. Here the CDR3 DNA reads TGTGCCAGCAGCCCCCGGGACCTGGGCGGGGAGCTGTTTTTT. Protein: CASSPRDLGGELFF. This chain uses TRBV7-6 with TRBJ2-2; D possibly matches TRBD1 or TRBD2 (5 bases each). V was shortened by 5 bases and J by 7 bases, with 14 bases between the two germline ends. In germline, CDR1 is SGHVS, CDR2 FNYEAQ. The CDR3 runs to 14 residues.

This clonotype was picked up a small number of times. The rearrangement links TRBV5-1 to TRBJ2-1; no definite D call. CDR3 length: 12 residues. Germline V gives CDR1 SGHRS, CDR2 YFSETQ. V dropped 5 bases and J dropped 6 bases, with 9 bases sitting between them. As DNA, the CDR3 is TGCGCCAGCAGGATACACGCCAATGAGCAGTTCTTC. Translated, it gives CASRIHANEQFF.

Many counts were recorded for this clonotype. V usage is TRBV20-1 and J usage is TRBJ1-1; TRBD1 aligns across 8 bases. The CDR3 runs to 13 residues. The germline CDR1 and CDR2 sequences are DFQATT and SNEGSKA (reference sequence). J gave up 3 bases and V 3 bases, and 3 bases lay outside the gene matches. In DNA, the CDR3 is TGCAGTGCTAGGGGGGGACAGGACACTGAAGCTTTCTTT. Protein sequence: CSARGGQDTEAFF.

The chain joins TRBV6-6 to TRBJ2-5, with D perhaps assigned TRBD1 or TRBD2 (5 bases each). The germline CDR1 and CDR2 sequences are MNHNY and SVGAGI (reference sequence). V lost 8 bases, J lost 4 bases, and 20 bases lay in between. The CDR3 totals 15 residues. CDR3: CASCPGDHDPETQYF. Here the CDR3 DNA reads TGTGCCAGCTGCCCCGGGGACCACGACCCAGAGACCCAGTACTTC.

V and J are TRBV20-1 and TRBJ2-3; weak D call: TRBD2 (6 bases). The CDR3 has 14 amino acids. The V end lost 0 bases, the J end lost 9 bases, and 16 bases lay between the germline ends. The germline gives CDR1 DFQATT, CDR2 SNEGSKA (reference sequence). The CDR3 DNA follows: TGCAGTGCTAGAGATACGTTGGGGAGGAGCACGCAGTATTTT. Translating it yields CSARDTLGRSTQYF.

The chain is built from TRBV2 and TRBJ2-2; perhaps TRBD2 as D (7 bases). This CDR3 is built from 15 residues. The ends were cut back, 8 bases at V and 2 bases at J, with 15 bases in the middle. Germline-derived CDR1 and CDR2 are SNHLY and FYNNEI. DNA of the CDR3: TGTGCCAGCTACCTGGCGGGGGCCAACACCGGGGAGCTGTTTTTT. Amino acids: CASYLAGANTGELFF.

The genes are TRBV29-1 and TRBJ2-3; no definite D call. The CDR3 runs 13 residues. V gave up 3 bases and J gave up 0 bases, with 7 bases separating them. The germline V gene has CDR1 SQVTM and CDR2 ANQGSEA. The CDR3 bases are TGCAGCGTTGAGGGCGGTAGCACAGATACGCAGTATTTT. It encodes CSVEGGSTDTQYF.

There are a few counts of this clonotype. The genes are TRBV6-5 and TRBJ2-1; TRBD1 aligns across 7 bases. CDR1 is MNHEY, CDR2 SVGAGI, per germline. Trimming took 8 bases from V and 6 from J; bases not matched to a gene: 7. This CDR3 is 13 amino acids long. This CDR3 reads CASGAGGGNEQFF. The CDR3 DNA is TGTGCCAGCGGGGCAGGGGGTGGCAATGAGCAGTTCTTC.

This clonotype came up a few times. The chain carries TRBV10-3 and TRBJ2-1; D might be TRBD2 (6 bases). The CDR3 is made up of 15 amino acids. The V end was cut by 3 bases, the J end by 4 bases, with 13 bases between. CDR1 and CDR2 (germline): ENHRY, SYGVKD. The CDR3 here is CAISEKFGGYNEQFF. The CDR3 DNA is TGTGCCATCAGTGAAAAGTTCGGGGGATACAATGAGCAGTTCTTC.

This clonotype has only a few counts. The chain employs TRBV5-5 and TRBJ1-1; 11 bases line up with TRBD1. The germline CDR1 and CDR2 sequences are SGHKS and YYEKEE (reference sequence). V lost 2 bases and J lost 4; bases outside the gene matches: 1. The CDR3 sequence is 14 residues long. In DNA form, the CDR3 reads TGTGCCAGCAGCTTTGGGACAGGGGGCACTGAAGCTTTCTTT. Amino acid sequence: CASSFGTGGTEAFF.

The CDR3 loop is CASRGNSHEQYF. The DNA for the CDR3 is TGCGCCAGCAGGGGCAATTCCCACGAGCAGTACTTC. V usage is TRBV23-1 and J usage is TRBJ2-7; D uncertain. TRBV23-1 is labeled an ORF, and its function is uncertain. The CDR3 is 12 residues long. Between the trimmed V and J ends, which lost 6 bases and 5 bases, there was a span of 11 bases.

V is TRBV12-3 or TRBV12-4 and J is TRBJ1-5; 7 positions match TRBD1. The CDR3 is made up of 15 amino acids. Trimming cost V 4 bases and J 4 bases; bases outside gene matches: 7. The CDR3 region has the DNA TGTGCCAGCAGTTATGGGACAGAGCGGAATCAGCCCCAGCATTTT. Amino acid sequence: CASSYGTERNQPQHF.